The clone carrying this T cell receptor beta chain was recorded at least ten times. As yet, its antigen is unknown. V trimming: 5 bases; J trimming: 0 bases; junction bases outside the gene matches: 3. Per the germline V gene, CDR1 is SGHTA and CDR2 is FQGNSA. The CDR3 spans 15 residues. The sample originates from a study of T cell repertoires in cytomegalovirus infection. TCRdb used MiXCR to reprocess the reads, holding one entry per CDR3 protein. The sample records about 150,000 distinct CDR3 sequences, about 32% being singletons. The receptor was derived from a human donor in good health (CMV status not recorded). Some clones in this sample may be carry-over from other donors' samples. Here the sequenced sample was CD8+ T cells from cultured PBMCs, taken from culture after CMV antigen stimulation. The gene calls are TRBV7-2 and TRBJ2-7; 11 positions match TRBD1. The CDR3 sequence: CASSRDRGASYEQYF. Written as DNA, the CDR3 is TGTGCCAGCAGCCGGGACAGGGGGGCCTCCTACGAGCAGTACTTC.